Each of the 32 T cell receptor beta chains below was sequenced from the same sample in a study of CD8 T cells in Susac syndrome. Random hexamers primed reverse transcription of about 0.5 to 1 ug RNA. Each CDR3 protein is one row after TCRdb ran MiXCR on the immunoSEQ multiplex PCR reads. The table includes hundreds of thousands of distinct CDR3 sequences, about 82% detected once. The source material was CD8+ T cells from PBMCs. Receptors were obtained from a human donor with multiple sclerosis.

This chain joins TRBV14 and TRBJ1-5, with TRBD1 as a possible D gene (6 bases). CDR3 size: 13 residues. Between the trimmed V and J ends, which lost 1 base and 7 bases, there was a span of 8 bases. Germline V lookup: CDR1 SGHDN, CDR2 FVKESK. The DNA of the CDR3 is TGTGCCAGCAGCCAAGCCACAGGGCAGCCCCAGCATTTT. Translation: CASSQATGQPQHF.

The chain employs TRBV28 and TRBJ1-5, with D tentatively TRBD1 (5 bases). CDR3 size: 20 residues. Trimming left V 5 bases short and J 0 bases short, with 26 bases between. Germline V gene sequence: CDR1 MDHEN, CDR2 SYDVKM. The CDR3 protein is CASSHPPGTAPPDSNQPQHF. CDR3 sequence (DNA): TGTGCCAGCAGTCACCCACCCGGGACGGCCCCTCCGGATAGCAATCAGCCCCAGCATTTT. Variable domain in full (rest from reference TRBV28 and TRBJ1-5): DVKVTQSSRYLVKRTGEKVFLECVQDMDHENMFWYRQDPGLGLRLIYFSYDVKMKEKGDIPEGYSVSREKKERFSLILESASTNQTSMYLCASSHPPGTAPPDSNQPQHFGDGTRLSIL.

The genes are TRBV4-1 and TRBJ1-2; D uncertain. CDR3 length: 15 amino acids. Per germline, CDR1 MGHRA and CDR2 YSYEKL. The ends were cut back, 3 bases at V and 4 bases at J, with 15 bases in the middle. CDR3 sequence (DNA): TGCGCCAGCAGCCAGGTGGCGGGAGGTCTCTATGGCTACACCTTC. Protein product: CASSQVAGGLYGYTF.

The V call is TRBV27, the J call TRBJ2-7; 11 bases align to TRBD1. After removal of 4 bases from V and 9 bases from J, the junction contained 11 bases not matched to a gene. Germline CDR1 and CDR2: MNHEY and SMNVEV (reference sequence). This CDR3 contains 15 residues. In DNA, the CDR3 is TGTGCCAGCAGTTCTGGACAGGGGGCTGCCTCAGTGCAGTACTTC. Protein product: CASSSGQGAASVQYF.

The chain joins TRBV12-3 or TRBV12-4 to TRBJ1-1; D may be TRBD1 (5 bases). The V and J ends lost 5 bases and 5 bases respectively, with 9 bases between them. This CDR3 has 12 residues. CDR3 in amino acids: CASSPTETEAFF. CDR3 nucleotide sequence: TGTGCCAGCAGTCCGACAGAGACTGAAGCTTTCTTT.

This chain links TRBV6-1 with TRBJ2-1; TRBD2 matches at 12 bases. V lost 6 bases to trimming and J lost 9 bases; unmatched junction nucleotides: 9. CDR1 is MNHNS and CDR2 is SASEGT in the germline V gene. The length of the CDR3 is 15 residues. The CDR3 region has the DNA TGTGCCAGCAGCCCGGTGACTAGCGGGAGTGGTGAGCAGTTCTTC. This translates into CASSPVTSGSGEQFF.

This clonotype was seen a handful of times. The chain uses TRBV6-6 and TRBJ2-1; D unclear. V was shortened by 5 bases and J by 7 bases, with 9 bases between the two germline ends. Per germline, CDR1 MNHNY and CDR2 SVGAGI (reference sequence). The CDR3 totals 12 residues. The CDR3 nucleotides read TGTGCCAGCAGTCCCCTGGGTAATGAGCAGTTCTTC. It yields the protein CASSPLGNEQFF.

The chain combines TRBV10-2 with TRBJ2-2; D may be TRBD2 (5 bases). CDR3 length: 16 residues. Germline V gene sequence: CDR1 WSHSY, CDR2 SAAADI. V lost 3 bases, J lost 4 bases, and 15 bases lay in between. In DNA form, the CDR3 reads TGCGCCAGCAGTGATCCAAGCGGCTCGGGCACCGGGGAGCTGTTTTTT. This sequence encodes CASSDPSGSGTGELFF.

The gene calls are TRBV30 and TRBJ2-7, with D possibly being TRBD1 (5 bases). Germline lookup yields CDR1 GTSNPN and CDR2 SVGIG (reference sequence). The CDR3 spans 12 residues. The V and J ends lost 2 bases and 3 bases respectively, with 8 bases between them. The chain's CDR3 is CAWSPQGYEQYF. In DNA form, the CDR3 reads TGTGCCTGGAGTCCCCAGGGCTACGAGCAGTACTTC.

The genes are TRBV9 and TRBJ1-2; D remains ambiguous. Germline V gene lookup returns CDR1 SGDLS and CDR2 YYNGEE. The CDR3 contains 13 residues. V shed 3 bases and J shed 0 bases, with 6 bases lying between them. The CDR3: CASSEQTNYGYTF. The CDR3 DNA follows: TGTGCCAGCAGCGAGCAGACTAACTATGGCTACACCTTC.

This sequence joins TRBV6-1 and TRBJ2-7, with a possible D match to TRBD2 (5 bases). The V and J ends lost 8 bases and 0 bases respectively, with 11 bases between them. The CDR3 consists of 13 residues. Germline V gene lookup returns CDR1 MNHNS and CDR2 SASEGT. CDR3 bases: TGTGCCAGCCTAGGCGGGTACTCCTACGAGCAGTACTTC. Its protein is CASLGGYSYEQYF.

V and J are TRBV19 and TRBJ2-7; tentatively, D is TRBD1 or TRBD2 (5 bases each). CDR1 and CDR2 from the germline V gene are LNHDA and SQIVND (reference sequence). The CDR3 loop spans 15 amino acids. Deletions cut 6 bases from V and 3 bases from J, with 18 bases between. As DNA, the CDR3 is TGTGCCAGTAGCCCAGGGATAGGACTTCTCTACGAGCAGTACTTC. Amino acid sequence: CASSPGIGLLYEQYF.

V is TRBV4-3 and J is TRBJ2-2; TRBD2 might be the D (5 bases). Trimming shortened V by 2 bases and J by 7 bases, and 17 bases separated the two germline ends. The length of the CDR3 is 16 residues. Germline-derived CDR1 and CDR2 are LGHNA and YSLEER. CDR3 sequence: CASSQSIAWAVGELFF. The CDR3 DNA follows: TGCGCCAGCAGCCAATCCATAGCGTGGGCAGTCGGGGAGCTGTTTTTT.

The rearrangement links TRBV20-1 to TRBJ2-7; 10 nucleotides align to TRBD2. This CDR3 comprises 17 residues. The germline V gene has CDR1 DFQATT and CDR2 SNEGSKA (reference sequence). Germline trimming cut 3 bases from V and 3 bases from J; bases unmatched to any gene: 14. The CDR3 here is CSASASGGASGGYEQYF. The CDR3 DNA reads TGCAGTGCTAGTGCGTCGGGTGGGGCTAGCGGGGGCTACGAGCAGTACTTC.

This clonotype was picked up one time. The chain carries TRBV5-1 and TRBJ1-1; D gene uncertain. Germline V CDR1 and CDR2: SGHRS, YFSETQ. The CDR3 is 14 amino acids. V dropped 1 base and J dropped 3 bases, with 10 bases sitting between them. CDR3 bases: TGCGCCAGCAGCTTGAAGGAGGTTTACACTGAAGCTTTCTTT. Translating it yields CASSLKEVYTEAFF.

The rearrangement links TRBV20-1 to TRBJ1-2; no firm D call. V was cut by 0 bases and J by 3 bases, with 23 bases left in between. In germline, CDR1 is DFQATT, CDR2 SNEGSKA (reference sequence). The CDR3 covers 18 residues. The CDR3 DNA sequence: TGCAGTGCTAGAGATGTCCCCCGGCAGGCCCCAGCTGACTATGGCTACACCTTC. This sequence encodes CSARDVPRQAPADYGYTF.

The gene calls are TRBV28 and TRBJ2-7, with 7 bases aligning to TRBD1. The germline V gene has CDR1 MDHEN and CDR2 SYDVKM. The CDR3 contains 15 residues. V lost 6 bases to trimming and J lost 5 bases; unmatched junction nucleotides: 13. CDR3 loop: CASSPGDDRDDEQYF. CDR3 sequence (DNA): TGTGCCAGCAGCCCCGGAGACGACAGGGACGACGAGCAGTACTTC.

J is TRBJ2-7 and V is TRBV9; D not resolved. The CDR3 totals 14 residues. Trimming took off 3 bases at V and 4 bases at J, with 14 bases between the two ends. CDR1 and CDR2 from the germline V gene are SGDLS and YYNGEE. CDR3 in DNA: TGTGCCAGCAGCGCCCTACCAGAGCAGTACGAGCAGTACTTC. Translation gives CASSALPEQYEQYF.

The chain is built from TRBV20-1 and TRBJ1-1; unclear D gene. Trimming took 0 bases from V and 5 from J, leaving 1 base between them. The CDR3 runs to 10 residues. CDR1 and CDR2 (germline): DFQATT, SNEGSKA (reference sequence). The CDR3 is CSARETEAFF. In nucleotides, the CDR3 is TGCAGTGCTAGAGAGACTGAAGCTTTCTTT.

J is TRBJ2-1 and V is TRBV9, with unresolved D. V was pared by 1 base and J by 4 bases, with 12 bases between. There are 15 residues in the CDR3. The V gene's germline CDR1 is SGDLS and CDR2 YYNGEE. The CDR3 DNA reads TGTGCCAGCAGCGTAAACGAACAGCATTACAATGAGCAGTTCTTC. This encodes CASSVNEQHYNEQFF.

The gene calls are TRBV7-9 and TRBJ2-1; TRBD2 aligns across 8 bases. With 8 bases clipped from V and 9 bases from J, the junction kept 9 bases outside the gene matches. The V gene's germline CDR1 is SEHNR and CDR2 FQNEAQ (reference sequence). This CDR3 contains 13 residues. The CDR3 bases are TGTGCCAGCGAGACCGGGAGGGCCAGTGAGCAGTTCTTC. Translation gives CASETGRASEQFF.

This chain links TRBV5-5 with TRBJ1-2, with D possibly TRBD1 on 5 matching bases. The CDR3 has 17 amino acids. V shed 1 base and J shed 0 bases, with 16 bases lying between them. Per the germline V gene, CDR1 is SGHKS and CDR2 is YYEKEE (reference sequence). CDR3 coding DNA: TGTGCCAGCAGCTTGACGGTGCGGGAAGGGGCTAACTATGGCTACACCTTC. It yields the protein CASSLTVREGANYGYTF. The full variable domain, completed using reference TRBV5-5 and TRBJ1-2, is DAGVTQSPTHLIKTRGQQVTLRCSPISGHKSVSWYQQVLGQGPQFIFQYYEKEERGRGNFPDRFSARQFPNYSSELNVNALLLGDSALYLCASSLTVREGANYGYTFGSGTRLTVV.

This clonotype was seen a handful of times. This chain connects TRBV19 to TRBJ2-1; D remains ambiguous. The CDR3 totals 13 residues. Germline V gives CDR1 LNHDA, CDR2 SQIVND (reference sequence). V lost 5 bases, J lost 2 bases, and 7 bases lay in between. DNA of the CDR3: TGTGCCAGTAGTTCTGTGGCCTACAATGAGCAGTTCTTC. It is translated as CASSSVAYNEQFF.

The chain recombines TRBV10-1 with TRBJ2-7; D is undetermined. This CDR3 has 14 amino acids. Germline lookup yields CDR1 WNHNN and CDR2 SYGVQD (reference sequence). Trimming left V 0 bases short and J 0 bases short, with 6 bases between. The CDR3 DNA follows: TGCGCCAGCAGTGAGTCCCGGAGCTCCTACGAGCAGTACTTC. The encoded protein is CASSESRSSYEQYF.

The V call is TRBV9, the J call TRBJ1-5, with TRBD1 matching over 9 bases. CDR1 is SGDLS, CDR2 YYNGEE, per germline. The CDR3 is made up of 17 amino acids. V lost 2 bases to trimming and J lost 0 bases; unmatched junction nucleotides: 6. CDR3 region: CASSVDRTGDSNQPQHF. CDR3 in DNA: TGTGCCAGCAGCGTGGACCGGACAGGGGATAGCAATCAGCCCCAGCATTTT.

The chain joins TRBV7-9 to TRBJ2-7, with 9 nucleotides matching TRBD2. The ends lost 2 bases at V and 7 bases at J; junction bases unmatched: 6. The CDR3 runs 14 residues. Germline loops: CDR1 SEHNR, CDR2 FQNEAQ (reference sequence). CDR3 amino acids: CASSLLAGVREQYF. The DNA for the CDR3 is TGTGCCAGCAGCTTATTAGCGGGAGTACGGGAGCAGTACTTC. The whole variable domain, remainder taken from reference TRBV7-9 and TRBJ2-7, is DTGVSQNPRHKITKRGQNVTFRCDPISEHNRLYWYRQTLGQGPEFLTYFQNEAQLEKSRLLSDRFSAERPKGSFSTLEIQRTEQGDSAMYLCASSLLAGVREQYFGPGTRLTVT.

This clonotype was recorded a few times. This sequence joins TRBV7-2 and TRBJ2-7, with no clear D. The V end was cut by 2 bases, the J end by 1 base, with 18 bases between. Germline values: CDR1 SGHTA, CDR2 FQGNSA. This CDR3 region has 17 residues. CDR3 amino acids: CASSLPSRRPGSYEQYF. The CDR3, as DNA: TGTGCCAGCAGCTTACCATCAAGGAGACCAGGATCCTACGAGCAGTACTTC.

The chain carries TRBV5-4 and TRBJ1-4; 9 bases fit TRBD1. The J segment lost 14 bases and the V segment lost 3 bases, leaving 5 bases of the junction unmatched. The CDR3 runs 12 residues. The V gene's germline CDR1 is SGHNT and CDR2 YYREEE (reference sequence). The CDR3 region has the DNA TGTGCCAGCAGCTATGACAGGGGGTGGCTGTTTTTT. This codes for CASSYDRGWLFF.

The chain recombines TRBV15 with TRBJ2-1, with 12 bases that match TRBD2. The CDR3 runs 13 residues. The trim removed 3 bases at V and 15 bases at J, leaving 6 bases unmatched. CDR1 is LNHNV and CDR2 is YYDKDF in the germline V gene (reference sequence). The CDR3 sequence is CATSRTSGSFRFF. CDR3 DNA: TGTGCCACCAGCAGGACTAGCGGGAGTTTCCGGTTCTTC.

CDR3 region: CASSPDDTYEQYF. CDR3 nucleotide sequence: TGTGCCAGCAGTCCAGATGACACCTACGAGCAGTACTTC. V is TRBV11-2 and J is TRBJ2-7; D uncertain. V was shortened by 6 bases and J by 2 bases, with 11 bases between the two germline ends. Germline V gene data show CDR1 as SGHAT and CDR2 as FQNNGV. The CDR3 is 13 residues long.

V gene TRBV19 combines with J gene TRBJ2-7; TRBD2 might be the D (6 bases). V lost 11 bases, J lost 3 bases, and 17 bases lay in between. The CDR3 spans 13 residues. The germline gives CDR1 LNHDA, CDR2 SQIVND (reference sequence). In nucleotides, the CDR3 is TGTGCCTCAGAAGGAGGGGAGAACTACGAGCAGTACTTC. Translated, it gives CASEGGENYEQYF. Looking up the rest from reference TRBV19 and TRBJ2-7 gives the full variable domain: DGGITQSPKYLFRKEGQNVTLSCEQNLNHDAMYWYRQDPGQGLRLIYYSQIVNDFQKGDIAEGYSVSREKKESFPLTVTSAQKNPTAFYLCASEGGENYEQYFGPGTRLTVT.

In this sample, this clonotype turned up a few times. Germline and junction disagree at one end, which may indicate a read error. CDR3 amino acids: CASSQAQGAFYEQYF. The CDR3 DNA reads TGTGCCAGCAGTCAAGCCCAGGGGGCCTTCTACGAGCAGTACTTC. This chain links TRBV14 with TRBJ2-7, with 8 bases that match TRBD1. The length of the CDR3 is 15 residues. The germline CDR1 and CDR2 sequences are SGHDN and FVKESK.